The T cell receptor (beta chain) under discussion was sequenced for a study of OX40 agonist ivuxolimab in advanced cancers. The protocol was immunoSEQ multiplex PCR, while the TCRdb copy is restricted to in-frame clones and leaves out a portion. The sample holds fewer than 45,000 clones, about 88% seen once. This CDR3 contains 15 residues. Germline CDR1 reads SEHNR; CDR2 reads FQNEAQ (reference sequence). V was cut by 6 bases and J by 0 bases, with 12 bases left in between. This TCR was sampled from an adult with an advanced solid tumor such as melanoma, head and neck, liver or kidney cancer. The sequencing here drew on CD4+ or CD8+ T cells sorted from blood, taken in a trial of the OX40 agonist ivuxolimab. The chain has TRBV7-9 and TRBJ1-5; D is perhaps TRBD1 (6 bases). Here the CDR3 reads CASSKGDYSNQPQHF. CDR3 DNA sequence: TGTGCCAGCAGTAAGGGGGATTATAGCAATCAGCCCCAGCATTTT. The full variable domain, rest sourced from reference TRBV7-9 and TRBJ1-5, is DTGVSQNPRHKITKRGQNVTFRCDPISEHNRLYWYRQTLGQGPEFLTYFQNEAQLEKSRLLSDRFSAERPKGSFSTLEIQRTEQGDSAMYLCASSKGDYSNQPQHFGDGTRLSIL.